This T cell receptor beta chain was sequenced for a study of T cells in Graves' hyperthyroidism and ophthalmopathy. This CDR3 comprises 17 residues. The germline gives CDR1 MDHEN, CDR2 SYDVKM. The V end lost 5 bases, the J end lost 2 bases, and 18 bases lay between the germline ends. Amplification of TCR beta CDR3 regions used RNA as the template. Using the HTBI primer set, a first-round RT-PCR was run on the TCR CDR3. TCRdb independently ran MiXCR on the multiplex PCR reads; one entry per CDR3 protein. The profile shows 600,000 to 750,000 distinct CDR3 sequences, roughly a sixth of them singletons. This clonotype occurred many times.

J is TRBJ1-4 and V is TRBV28, with a possible D match to TRBD1 (6 bases). The sequenced sample consisted of blood. The TCR sequence derives from a man between 50 and 59 years old with Graves' hyperthyroidism. CDR3 DNA: TGTGCCAGCAGTCTCCGGGACACCCGGACGACTAATGAAAAACTGTTTTTT. It specifies CASSLRDTRTTNEKLFF.